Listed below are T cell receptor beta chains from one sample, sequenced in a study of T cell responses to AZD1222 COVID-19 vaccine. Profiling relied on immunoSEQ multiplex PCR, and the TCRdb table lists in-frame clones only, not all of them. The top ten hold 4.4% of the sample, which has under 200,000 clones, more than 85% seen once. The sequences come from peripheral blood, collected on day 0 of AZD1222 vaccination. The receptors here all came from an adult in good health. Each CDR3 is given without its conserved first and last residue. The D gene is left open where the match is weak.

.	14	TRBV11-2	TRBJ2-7	ASSPLKTRGPYEQY
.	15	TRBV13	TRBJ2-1	ASSYYAGLHSYNEQF
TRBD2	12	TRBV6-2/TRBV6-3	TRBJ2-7	ASSYVSGGYEQY
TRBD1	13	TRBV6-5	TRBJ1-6	ASSYDRGHNSPLH
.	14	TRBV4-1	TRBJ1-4	ASSPGGARTNEKLF
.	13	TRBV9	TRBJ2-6	ASSGRNLGANVLT
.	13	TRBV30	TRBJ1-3	AWSVGGFSGNTIY
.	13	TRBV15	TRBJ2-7	ATSRGSIAPYEQY
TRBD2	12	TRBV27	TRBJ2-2	ASSFGGGTGELF
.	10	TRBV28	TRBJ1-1	ASRPTGGRPF
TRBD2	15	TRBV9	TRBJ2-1	ASSPASGTSKYNEQF
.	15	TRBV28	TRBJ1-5	ASSSPNRVRSNQPQH
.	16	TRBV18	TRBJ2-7	ASSPLQEGIPSSYEQY
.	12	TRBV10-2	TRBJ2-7	ASSEKGPTYEQY
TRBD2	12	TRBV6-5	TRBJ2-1	ASRAGSSYNEQF
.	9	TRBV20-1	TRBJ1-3	SARNGNTIY
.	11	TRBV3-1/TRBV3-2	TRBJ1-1	ASSQFQNTEAF
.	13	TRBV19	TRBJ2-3	ASSMFGTSTDTQY
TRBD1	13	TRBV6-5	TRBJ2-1	ASSYVQGAMGEQF
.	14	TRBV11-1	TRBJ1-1	ASSFSGIRGNTEAF
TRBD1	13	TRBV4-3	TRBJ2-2	ASSQTGAHTGELF
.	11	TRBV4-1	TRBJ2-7	ASGRDSSYEQY
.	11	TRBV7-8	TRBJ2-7	ASSLDRVYEQY